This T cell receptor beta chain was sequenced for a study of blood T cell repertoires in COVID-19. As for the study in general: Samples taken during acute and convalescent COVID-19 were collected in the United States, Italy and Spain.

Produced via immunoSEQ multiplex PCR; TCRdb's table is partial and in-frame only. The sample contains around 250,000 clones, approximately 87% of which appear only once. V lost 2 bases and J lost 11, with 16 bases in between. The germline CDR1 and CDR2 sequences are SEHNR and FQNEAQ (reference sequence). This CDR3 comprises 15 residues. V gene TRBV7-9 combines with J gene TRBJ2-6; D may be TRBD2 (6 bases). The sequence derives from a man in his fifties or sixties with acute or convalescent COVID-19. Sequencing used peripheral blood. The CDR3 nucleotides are TGTGCCAGCAGCTTACGGGCAGGGACTTCTGACGTCCTGACTTTC. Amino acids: CASSLRAGTSDVLTF.